This T cell receptor beta chain derives from a study of OX40 agonist ivuxolimab in advanced cancers. On the study more broadly: Those treated in dose escalation had hepatocellular carcinoma, melanoma, renal cell cancer or head and neck cancer.

Points from the study as a whole: Partly responding patients at 0.1-3.0 mg/kg showed some of the smallest clonal expansion.

The repertoire was sequenced with immunoSEQ multiplex PCR; TCRdb's copy has only in-frame clones and lacks some. The sample has about 70,000 clones, 92% seen once. Details on this clone: Its antigen is still unknown.

The receptor was derived from an adult with an advanced solid tumor such as melanoma, head and neck, liver or kidney cancer. Sample: CD4+ or CD8+ T cells sorted from blood, taken in a trial of the OX40 agonist ivuxolimab.

CDR3 region: CATSRDSTSGNTIYF. DNA of the CDR3: TGTGCCACCAGCAGAGATAGTACATCTGGAAACACCATATATTTT. The gene calls are TRBV15 and TRBJ1-3; D is unclear. The CDR3 length is 15 residues. V shed 0 bases and J shed 1 base, with 7 bases lying between them. Germline values: CDR1 LNHNV, CDR2 YYDKDF (reference sequence).